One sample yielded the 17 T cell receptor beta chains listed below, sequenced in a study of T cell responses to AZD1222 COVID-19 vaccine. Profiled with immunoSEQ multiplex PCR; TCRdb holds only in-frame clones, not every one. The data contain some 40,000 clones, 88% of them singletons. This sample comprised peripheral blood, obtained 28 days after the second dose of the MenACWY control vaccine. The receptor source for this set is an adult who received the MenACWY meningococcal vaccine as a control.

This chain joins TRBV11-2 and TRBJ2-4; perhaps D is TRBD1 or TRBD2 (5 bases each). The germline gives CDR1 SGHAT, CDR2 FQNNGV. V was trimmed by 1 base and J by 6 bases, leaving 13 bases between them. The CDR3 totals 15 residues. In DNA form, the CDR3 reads TGTGCCAGCAGCTTAGCCTCGGGACCAGCAAACATTCAGTACTTC. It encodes CASSLASGPANIQYF. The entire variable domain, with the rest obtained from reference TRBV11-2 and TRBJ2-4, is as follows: EAGVAQSPRYKIIEKRQSVAFWCNPISGHATLYWYQQILGQGPKLLIQFQNNGVVDDSQLPKDRFSAERLKGVDSTLKIQPAKLEDSAVYLCASSLASGPANIQYFGAGTRLSVL.

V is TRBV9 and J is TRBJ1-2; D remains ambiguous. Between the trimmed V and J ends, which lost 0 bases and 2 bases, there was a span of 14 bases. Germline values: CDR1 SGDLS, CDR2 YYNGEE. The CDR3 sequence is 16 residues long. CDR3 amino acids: CASSVAPHGSNYGYTF. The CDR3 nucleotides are TGTGCCAGCAGCGTAGCTCCCCATGGATCGAACTATGGCTACACCTTC.

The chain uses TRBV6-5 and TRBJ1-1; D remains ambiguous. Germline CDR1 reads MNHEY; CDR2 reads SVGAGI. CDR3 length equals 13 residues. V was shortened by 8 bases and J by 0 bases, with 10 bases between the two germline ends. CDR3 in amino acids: CASYMPLNTEAFF. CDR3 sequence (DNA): TGTGCCAGCTACATGCCCTTGAACACTGAAGCTTTCTTT.

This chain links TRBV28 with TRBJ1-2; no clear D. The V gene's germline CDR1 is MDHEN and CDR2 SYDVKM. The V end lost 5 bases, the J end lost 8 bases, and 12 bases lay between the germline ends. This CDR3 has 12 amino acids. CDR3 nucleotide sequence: TGTGCCAGCAGTCCCGGAGGGTTCGGCTACACCTTC. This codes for CASSPGGFGYTF.

This CDR3 is CASSYSYETQYF. The CDR3 DNA is TGTGCCAGCAGTTATTCGTATGAGACCCAGTACTTC. This chain connects TRBV6-6 to TRBJ2-5; D unresolved. The V gene's germline CDR1 is MNHNY and CDR2 SVGAGI (reference sequence). This CDR3 contains 12 residues. The ends were cut back, 3 bases at V and 5 bases at J, with 7 bases in the middle.

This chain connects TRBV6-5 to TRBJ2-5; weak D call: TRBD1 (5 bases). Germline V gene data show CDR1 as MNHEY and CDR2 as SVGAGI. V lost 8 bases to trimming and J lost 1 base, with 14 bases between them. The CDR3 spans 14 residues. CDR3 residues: CASQGDDGQETQYF. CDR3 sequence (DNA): TGTGCCAGCCAAGGGGATGACGGCCAAGAGACCCAGTACTTC.

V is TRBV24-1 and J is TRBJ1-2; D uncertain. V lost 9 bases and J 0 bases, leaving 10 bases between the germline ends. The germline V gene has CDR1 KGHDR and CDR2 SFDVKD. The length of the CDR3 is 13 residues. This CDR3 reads CATSAKANYGYTF. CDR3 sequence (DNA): TGTGCCACCTCGGCCAAAGCTAACTATGGCTACACCTTC.

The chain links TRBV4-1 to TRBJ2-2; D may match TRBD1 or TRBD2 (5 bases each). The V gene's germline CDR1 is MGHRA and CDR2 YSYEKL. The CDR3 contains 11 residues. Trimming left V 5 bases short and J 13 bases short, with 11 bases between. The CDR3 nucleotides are TGCGCCAGCAGCGCCCCGGGACGGCTGTTTTTT. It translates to CASSAPGRLFF.

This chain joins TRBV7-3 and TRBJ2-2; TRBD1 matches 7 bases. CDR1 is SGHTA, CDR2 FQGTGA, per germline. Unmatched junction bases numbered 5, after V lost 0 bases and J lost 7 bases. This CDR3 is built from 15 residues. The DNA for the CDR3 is TGTGCCAGCAGCTTAACAGGGGGCGCAAGCGGGGAGCTGTTTTTT. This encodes CASSLTGGASGELFF.

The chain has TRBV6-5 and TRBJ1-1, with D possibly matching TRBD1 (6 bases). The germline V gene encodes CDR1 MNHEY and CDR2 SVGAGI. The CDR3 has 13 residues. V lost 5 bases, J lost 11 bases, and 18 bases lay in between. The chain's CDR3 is CASSLEQGRRAFF. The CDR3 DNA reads TGTGCCAGCAGTCTCGAACAGGGAAGAAGGGCTTTCTTT.

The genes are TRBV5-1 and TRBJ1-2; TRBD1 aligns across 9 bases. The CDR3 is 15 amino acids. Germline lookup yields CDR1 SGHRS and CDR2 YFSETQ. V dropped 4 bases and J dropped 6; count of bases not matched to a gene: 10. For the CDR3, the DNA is TGCGCCAGCAGCCCCGGACAGGGGAGGGGACATGGCTACACCTTC. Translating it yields CASSPGQGRGHGYTF.

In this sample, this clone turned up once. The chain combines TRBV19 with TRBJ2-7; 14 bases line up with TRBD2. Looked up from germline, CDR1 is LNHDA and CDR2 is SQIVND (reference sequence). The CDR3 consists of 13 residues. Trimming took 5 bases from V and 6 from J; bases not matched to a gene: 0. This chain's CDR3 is CASSGLAGGEQYF. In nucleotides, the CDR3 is TGTGCCAGTAGTGGACTAGCGGGGGGCGAGCAGTACTTC.

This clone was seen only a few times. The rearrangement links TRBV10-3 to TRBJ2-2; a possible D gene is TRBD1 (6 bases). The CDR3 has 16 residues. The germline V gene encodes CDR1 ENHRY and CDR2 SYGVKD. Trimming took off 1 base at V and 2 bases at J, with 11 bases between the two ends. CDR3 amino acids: CAISEWGHKNTGELFF. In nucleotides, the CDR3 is TGTGCCATCAGTGAGTGGGGACACAAAAACACCGGGGAGCTGTTTTTT.

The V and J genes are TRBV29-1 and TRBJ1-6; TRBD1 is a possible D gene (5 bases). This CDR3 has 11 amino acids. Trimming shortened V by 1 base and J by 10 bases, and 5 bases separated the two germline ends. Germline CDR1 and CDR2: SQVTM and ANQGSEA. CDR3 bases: TGCAGCGTTGAAGGGGGCTCACCCCTCCACTTT. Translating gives CSVEGGSPLHF.

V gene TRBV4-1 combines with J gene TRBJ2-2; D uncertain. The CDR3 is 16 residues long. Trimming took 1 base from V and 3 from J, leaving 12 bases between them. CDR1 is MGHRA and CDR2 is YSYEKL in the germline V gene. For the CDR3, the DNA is TGCGCCAGCAGCCAAGGTCGCTTTTCGGACACCGGGGAGCTGTTTTTT. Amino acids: CASSQGRFSDTGELFF.

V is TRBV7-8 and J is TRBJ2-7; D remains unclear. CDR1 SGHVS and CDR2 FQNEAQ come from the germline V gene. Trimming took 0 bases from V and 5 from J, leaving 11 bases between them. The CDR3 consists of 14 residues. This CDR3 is CASSLAGNGNEQYF. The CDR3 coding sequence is TGTGCCAGCAGCTTAGCAGGGAATGGCAACGAGCAGTACTTC.

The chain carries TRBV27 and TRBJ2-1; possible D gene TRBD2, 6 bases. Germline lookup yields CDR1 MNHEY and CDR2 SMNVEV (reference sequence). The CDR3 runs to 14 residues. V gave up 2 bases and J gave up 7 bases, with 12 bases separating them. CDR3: CASSLGTGTNEQFF. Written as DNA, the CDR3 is TGTGCCAGCAGTTTAGGGACTGGTACTAATGAGCAGTTCTTC.